This T cell receptor (beta chain) was observed in a study of regulatory T cells in long-lasting Graves disease. This CDR3 contains 15 residues. V was pared by 7 bases and J by 0 bases, with 12 bases between. Arm-PCR of CDR3 regions and iRepertoire HTBI primers were the basis on which TCR beta libraries were built. TCRdb re-derived calls from the multiplex PCR reads in MiXCR, one entry per CDR3 protein. Of over 300,000 distinct CDR3 sequences listed, about 16% are singletons. This clonotype came up once. Described time point: newly diagnosed GD, antithyroid drugs for less than 3 months. Extracted PBMC RNA gave rise to the TCR library.

Here the sequenced sample was peripheral blood mononuclear cells (PBMCs), taken at new diagnosis, from a patient treated with antithyroid drugs. The origin of this receptor is a female donor with Graves disease. The chain employs TRBV12-3 or TRBV12-4 and TRBJ2-2, with D uncertain. DNA for the CDR3: TGTGCCAGCACTATGACAACCGCGAACACCGGGGAGCTGTTTTTT. It specifies CASTMTTANTGELFF.